Sequencing of this T cell receptor beta chain was carried out in a study of blood T cell repertoires in COVID-19. Overall study context: The United States, Italy and Spain provided the acute and convalescent COVID-19 samples.

The CDR3 runs to 16 residues. J lost 2 bases, V lost 3 bases, and 7 bases had no gene match. Germline V gives CDR1 SGHDT, CDR2 YYEEEE. Per the study methods: Amplifying reference gene primers gave estimates of nucleated cell counts. Measured with immunoSEQ multiplex PCR; TCRdb has only the in-frame clones, and not every one. That table supplies the V and J calls and clone size; D and trimming were determined from the DNA. The sample shows 200,000 or so clones, less than 90% of them seen only once. The chain recombines TRBV5-6 with TRBJ1-2; TRBD1 agrees at 10 bases. The sequence was collected from a woman of 80 years or more with COVID-19, enrolled during active disease. Sequencing was performed on peripheral blood. The CDR3 loop is CASSSTGTGVNYGYTF. The DNA for the CDR3 is TGTGCCAGCAGCTCTACCGGGACAGGGGTGAACTATGGCTACACCTTC.